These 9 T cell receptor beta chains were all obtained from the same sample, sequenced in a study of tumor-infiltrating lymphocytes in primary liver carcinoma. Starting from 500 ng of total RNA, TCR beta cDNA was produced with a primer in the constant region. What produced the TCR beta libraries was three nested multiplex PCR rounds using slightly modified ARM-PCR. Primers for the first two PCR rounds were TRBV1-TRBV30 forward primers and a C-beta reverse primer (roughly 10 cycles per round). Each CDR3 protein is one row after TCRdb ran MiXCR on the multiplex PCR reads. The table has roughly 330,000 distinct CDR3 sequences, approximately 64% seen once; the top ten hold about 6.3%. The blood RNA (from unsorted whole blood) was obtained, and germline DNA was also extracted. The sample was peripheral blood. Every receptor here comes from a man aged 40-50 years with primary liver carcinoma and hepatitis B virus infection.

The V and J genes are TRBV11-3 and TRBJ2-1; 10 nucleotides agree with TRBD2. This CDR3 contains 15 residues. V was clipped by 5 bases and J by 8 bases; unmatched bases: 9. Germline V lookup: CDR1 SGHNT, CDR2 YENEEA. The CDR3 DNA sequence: TGTGCCAGCAGCACTCAAGCGGGAGGGGAAGATGAGCAGTTCTTC. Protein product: CASSTQAGGEDEQFF.

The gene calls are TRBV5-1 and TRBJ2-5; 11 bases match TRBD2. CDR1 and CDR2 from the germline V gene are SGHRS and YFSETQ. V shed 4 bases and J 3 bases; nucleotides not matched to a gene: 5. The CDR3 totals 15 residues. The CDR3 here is CASSLLAGGEETQYF. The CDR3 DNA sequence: TGCGCCAGCAGCCTGTTAGCGGGAGGGGAAGAGACCCAGTACTTC.

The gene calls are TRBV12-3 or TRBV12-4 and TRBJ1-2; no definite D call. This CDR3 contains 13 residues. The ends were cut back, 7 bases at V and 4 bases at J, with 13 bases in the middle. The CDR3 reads CASTPQKGYGYTF. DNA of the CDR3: TGTGCCAGCACTCCCCAGAAGGGCTATGGCTACACCTTC.

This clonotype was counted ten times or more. The CDR3 DNA sequence: TGTGCCAGCAGTTACTGGGCAGGGGAGACCCAGTACTTC. Its translation is CASSYWAGETQYF. The chain employs TRBV6-5 and TRBJ2-5, with D perhaps matching TRBD1 (5 bases). The CDR3 contains 13 residues. Trimming removed 1 base at V and 5 bases at J, with 8 bases between. Germline V lookup: CDR1 MNHEY, CDR2 SVGAGI.

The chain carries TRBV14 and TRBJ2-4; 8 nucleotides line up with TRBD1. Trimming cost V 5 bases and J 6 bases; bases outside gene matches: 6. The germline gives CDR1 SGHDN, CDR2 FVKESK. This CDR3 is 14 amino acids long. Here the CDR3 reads CASSKPGGLNIQYF. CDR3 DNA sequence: TGTGCCAGCAGCAAGCCAGGGGGCCTAAACATTCAGTACTTC.

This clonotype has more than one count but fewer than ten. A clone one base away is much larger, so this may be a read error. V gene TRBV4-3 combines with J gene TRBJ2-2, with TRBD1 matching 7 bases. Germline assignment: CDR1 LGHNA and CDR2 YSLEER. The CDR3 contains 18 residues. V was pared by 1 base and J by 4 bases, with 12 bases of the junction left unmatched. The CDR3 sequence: CASSQAPHTGVSTGELFF. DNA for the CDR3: TGCGCCAGCAGCCAAGCCCCCCACACAGGGGTAAGCACCGGGGAGCTGTTTTTT.

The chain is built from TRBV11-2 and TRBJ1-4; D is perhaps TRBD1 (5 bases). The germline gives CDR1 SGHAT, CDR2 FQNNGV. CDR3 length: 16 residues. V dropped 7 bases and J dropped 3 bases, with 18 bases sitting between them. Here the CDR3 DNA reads TGTGCCAGCAACTCCACGGGGGGTACGGCTAATGAAAAACTGTTTTTT. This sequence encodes CASNSTGGTANEKLFF.

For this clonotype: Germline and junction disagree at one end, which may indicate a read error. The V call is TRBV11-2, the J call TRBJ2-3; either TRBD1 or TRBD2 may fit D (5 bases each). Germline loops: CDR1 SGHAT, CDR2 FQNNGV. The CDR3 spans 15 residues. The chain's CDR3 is CVSISTRGDTDTQYF. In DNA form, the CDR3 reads TGTGTCAGCATCAGCACTAGGGGTGACACAGATACGCAGTATTTT.

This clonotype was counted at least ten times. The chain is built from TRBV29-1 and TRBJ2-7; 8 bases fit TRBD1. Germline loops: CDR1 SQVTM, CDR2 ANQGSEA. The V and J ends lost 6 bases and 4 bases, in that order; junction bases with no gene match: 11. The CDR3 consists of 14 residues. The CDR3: CSVESRGRDYEQYF. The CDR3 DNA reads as TGCAGCGTGGAAAGCAGGGGGCGAGATTACGAGCAGTACTTC.